These 21 T cell receptor beta chains originate from one sample sequenced in a study of blood T cell repertoires in COVID-19. Libraries were prepared by immunoSEQ multiplex PCR; TCRdb keeps only in-frame clonotypes and omits some of them. The sample consists of some 50,000 clones, 86% of them appearing once. Sequencing was carried out using peripheral blood. The receptors were sampled from a human donor in a cohort sampled during active COVID-19.

The V and J genes are TRBV2 and TRBJ2-1; 10 bases agree with TRBD1. The V segment lost 3 bases and the J segment 3 bases; nucleotides outside the gene matches: 5. This CDR3 contains 16 residues. Germline V lookup: CDR1 SNHLY, CDR2 FYNNEI. The CDR3 DNA follows: TGTGCCAGCAGTGATGGGACAGGGGTTCTCTACAATGAGCAGTTCTTC. Translated: CASSDGTGVLYNEQFF.

Here the CDR3 DNA reads TGTGCCATCAGTGAGTTGGGGAGGGAGACCCAGTACTTC. Its protein product is CAISELGRETQYF. The chain employs TRBV10-3 and TRBJ2-5, with a weak D call TRBD2 (6 bases). Between the trimmed V and J ends, which lost 1 base and 5 bases, there was a span of 8 bases. CDR1 is ENHRY, CDR2 SYGVKD, per germline. The length of the CDR3 is 13 residues.

The chain has TRBV27 and TRBJ2-1; 8 positions match TRBD2. J was trimmed by 8 bases and V by 5 bases; bases with no gene match: 11. Germline lookup yields CDR1 MNHEY and CDR2 SMNVEV (reference sequence). This CDR3 is built from 15 residues. As DNA, the CDR3 is TGTGCCAGCAGTGACCCGGGACTAGGGTCCCATGAGCAGTTCTTC. Amino acids: CASSDPGLGSHEQFF.

This clone was seen only a few times. This chain links TRBV30 with TRBJ2-5; 10 positions match TRBD2. The CDR3 is 13 residues long. Germline CDR1 GTSNPN, CDR2 SVGIG (reference sequence). J lost 5 bases, V lost 6 bases, and 6 bases had no gene match. The chain's CDR3 is CACKRGGQETQYF. CDR3 nucleotides: TGTGCCTGCAAGCGGGGGGGCCAGGAGACCCAGTACTTC.

This chain joins TRBV10-3 and TRBJ2-1; D perhaps matches TRBD1 (6 bases). CDR1 is ENHRY and CDR2 is SYGVKD in the germline V gene. The CDR3 loop spans 18 amino acids. Trimming stripped 4 bases from V and 6 bases from J, with 25 bases between. CDR3 amino acids: CAISGAVSTGPRSNEQFF. As DNA, the CDR3 is TGTGCCATCAGTGGGGCAGTATCGACAGGCCCAAGGTCCAATGAGCAGTTCTTC.

This chain joins TRBV6-5 and TRBJ2-2; D possibly corresponds to TRBD1 (6 bases). V was pared by 9 bases and J by 7 bases, with 9 bases between. Germline lookup yields CDR1 MNHEY and CDR2 SVGAGI. CDR3 size: 11 residues. CDR3 loop: CASGGNGELFF. CDR3 DNA: TGTGCCAGTGGGGGCAACGGGGAGCTGTTTTTT.

The chain carries TRBV28 and TRBJ1-2; 9 bases align to TRBD1. Germline CDR1 reads MDHEN; CDR2 reads SYDVKM. Trimming cost V 5 bases and J 8 bases; bases outside gene matches: 6. CDR3 length: 13 amino acids. The CDR3 nucleotides read TGTGCCAGCAGTCAACAGGGGGCGCAAGGCTACACCTTC. Translated: CASSQQGAQGYTF.

The chain has TRBV28 and TRBJ1-2; a weak D match, TRBD1 (5 bases). The CDR3 sequence is 13 residues long. CDR1 and CDR2 (germline): MDHEN, SYDVKM. V was clipped by 3 bases and J by 3 bases, with 8 bases between them. CDR3: CASSLGGDYGYTF. For the CDR3, the DNA is TGTGCCAGCAGTTTGGGGGGAGACTATGGCTACACCTTC.

V is TRBV2 and J is TRBJ2-5; TRBD1 matches 12 bases. Germline CDR1 and CDR2: SNHLY and FYNNEI. V lost 4 bases and J lost 5; bases outside the gene matches: 5. The CDR3 consists of 15 residues. In DNA form, the CDR3 reads TGTGCCAGCAGTGTACCGGGACAGGGGGCGGAGACCCAGTACTTC. Its protein is CASSVPGQGAETQYF.

The V gene is TRBV2, the J gene TRBJ1-5, with 9 bases matching TRBD1. This CDR3 spans 17 amino acids. V was clipped by 6 bases and J by 2 bases; unmatched bases: 11. Germline CDR1 SNHLY, CDR2 FYNNEI. The CDR3 DNA reads as TGTGCCAGCAGGGGACAGGGCGGAGCGGCGGGCAATCAGCCCCAGCATTTT. Protein product: CASRGQGGAAGNQPQHF.

As DNA, the CDR3 is TGTGCCAGCAGTCCGACCCCCAGGCTAGCGATGGTCTACGAGCAGTACTTC. Protein sequence: CASSPTPRLAMVYEQYF. This sequence joins TRBV6-6 and TRBJ2-7, with D possibly matching TRBD2 (6 bases). The CDR3 runs 17 residues. V lost 5 bases to trimming and J lost 3 bases, with 23 bases between them. Germline V lookup: CDR1 MNHNY, CDR2 SVGAGI (reference sequence).

The CDR3 region has the DNA TGTGCCAGCAGCCCCCTACTGGGACAGAGTTCCTACAATGAGCAGTTCTTC. Translated: CASSPLLGQSSYNEQFF. The chain carries TRBV28 and TRBJ2-1, with 7 positions matching TRBD1. Trimming at V came to 6 bases and at J to 1 base, leaving 12 bases not matched to a gene. CDR1 MDHEN and CDR2 SYDVKM come from the germline V gene. The CDR3 runs to 17 residues.

This chain connects TRBV27 to TRBJ2-3; D unclear. The CDR3 length is 14 residues. CDR1 is MNHEY and CDR2 is SMNVEV in the germline V gene (reference sequence). V was clipped by 6 bases and J by 3 bases, with 13 bases between them. CDR3: CASSPLDRTDTQYF. The CDR3, as DNA: TGTGCCAGCAGCCCCTTAGATCGTACAGATACGCAGTATTTT.

This clone was observed a single time. The chain uses TRBV18 and TRBJ1-2, with a weak D call TRBD1 (5 bases). Germline CDR1 reads KGHSH; CDR2 reads LQKENI. This CDR3 has 12 residues. V gave up 2 bases and J gave up 6 bases, with 7 bases separating them. As DNA, the CDR3 is TGTGCCAGCTCACCAAAAGGGGATGGCTACACCTTC. As protein: CASSPKGDGYTF.

This rearrangement joins TRBV24-1 to TRBJ2-3, with TRBD1 matching over 9 bases. The trim removed 4 bases at V and 4 bases at J, leaving 8 bases unmatched. The germline CDR1 and CDR2 sequences are KGHDR and SFDVKD. The CDR3 runs 16 residues. For the CDR3, the DNA is TGTGCCACCAGTGAGGCCGGGACAGGGTATGCAGATACGCAGTATTTT. The encoded protein is CATSEAGTGYADTQYF.

The chain couples TRBV25-1 to TRBJ1-2, with D possibly matching TRBD1 (5 bases). This CDR3 spans 14 amino acids. V was cut by 4 bases and J by 5 bases, with 14 bases left in between. Germline CDR1 reads MGHDK; CDR2 reads SYGVNS. The CDR3 spells CASSGGGIRYGYTF. The CDR3 DNA reads TGTGCCAGCAGTGGGGGGGGTATTAGGTATGGCTACACCTTC.

This chain connects TRBV7-9 to TRBJ2-7, with 8 bases aligning to TRBD2. J was trimmed by 3 bases and V by 7 bases; bases with no gene match: 11. CDR1 is SEHNR and CDR2 is FQNEAQ in the germline V gene (reference sequence). The CDR3 runs 15 residues. The CDR3 is CASTIKAGVNYEQYF. The CDR3 nucleotides are TGTGCCAGCACGATTAAAGCGGGGGTTAACTACGAGCAGTACTTC.

V usage is TRBV30 and J usage is TRBJ1-4; 9 bases line up with TRBD1. CDR1 GTSNPN and CDR2 SVGIG come from the germline V gene (reference sequence). The CDR3 has 14 amino acids. The ends lost 0 bases at V and 8 bases at J; junction bases unmatched: 4. The chain's CDR3 is CAWSVQGAREKLFF. The CDR3 DNA reads TGTGCCTGGAGTGTACAGGGGGCGCGGGAAAAACTGTTTTTT.

This sequence joins TRBV5-5 and TRBJ2-2; unclear D gene. Germline V CDR1 and CDR2: SGHKS, YYEKEE (reference sequence). Trimming took 7 bases from V and 0 from J, leaving 13 bases between them. The CDR3 extends over 15 amino acids. The DNA for the CDR3 is TGTGCCAGCGAGTATAACCCCACGAACACCGGGGAGCTGTTTTTT. It encodes CASEYNPTNTGELFF.

The chain carries TRBV19 and TRBJ2-3, with 12 bases lining up with TRBD2. Germline V gives CDR1 LNHDA, CDR2 SQIVND (reference sequence). This CDR3 spans 16 amino acids. V shed 5 bases and J 1 base; nucleotides not matched to a gene: 4. CDR3 sequence (DNA): TGTGCCAGTAGTCACAGACTAGCGGGGGGCACAGATACGCAGTATTTT. It codes for CASSHRLAGGTDTQYF.

J is TRBJ1-2 and V is TRBV2, with TRBD1 identical over 7 bases. V was pared by 4 bases and J by 5 bases, with 10 bases of the junction left unmatched. CDR3 length: 15 amino acids. Germline-derived CDR1 and CDR2 are SNHLY and FYNNEI. CDR3 protein: CASSAGSGQTYGYTF. DNA for the CDR3: TGTGCCAGCAGTGCTGGCTCGGGACAGACTTATGGCTACACCTTC.